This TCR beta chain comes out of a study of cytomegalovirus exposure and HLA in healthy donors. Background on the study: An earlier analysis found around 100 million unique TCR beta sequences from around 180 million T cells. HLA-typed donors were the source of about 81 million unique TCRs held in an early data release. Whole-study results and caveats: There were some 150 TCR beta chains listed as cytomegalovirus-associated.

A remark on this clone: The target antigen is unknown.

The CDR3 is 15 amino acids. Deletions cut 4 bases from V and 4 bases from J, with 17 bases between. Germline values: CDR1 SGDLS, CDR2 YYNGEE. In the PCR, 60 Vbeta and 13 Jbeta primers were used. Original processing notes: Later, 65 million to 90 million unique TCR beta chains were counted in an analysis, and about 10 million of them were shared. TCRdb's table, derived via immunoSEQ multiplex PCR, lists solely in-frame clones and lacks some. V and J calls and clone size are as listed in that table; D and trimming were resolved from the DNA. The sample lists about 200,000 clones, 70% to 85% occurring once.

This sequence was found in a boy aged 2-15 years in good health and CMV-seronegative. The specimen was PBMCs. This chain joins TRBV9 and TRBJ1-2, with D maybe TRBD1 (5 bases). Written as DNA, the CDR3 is TGTGCCAGCAGCCCTAGGGAGGTGAGGGGCTATGGCTACACCTTC. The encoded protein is CASSPREVRGYGYTF.